This section outlines one T cell receptor (beta chain) sequence together with its context. Its target is not known. Genomic DNA, the template, was used for profiling of the TCR beta VDJ and CDR3. TCRdb called the reads again in MiXCR, with one record for every CDR3 protein. The sample comprises 150,000 to 200,000 distinct CDR3 sequences, roughly 64% of which are singletons, and 46% rests with the top ten. The sample is drawn from a study of CD8+CD57+ T cells in acquired aplastic anemia. Background on the study: Sorted CD4+ plus CD8+ cells gave DNA averaging about 3.2 ug.

Germline values: CDR1 SGDLS, CDR2 YYNGEE. The CDR3 totals 13 residues. V was cut by 1 base and J by 7 bases, with 9 bases left in between. Broader study findings: Patients and controls turned out to have more than 25 CD8+ CDR3 sequences in common.

The TCR originated in a human donor with severe aplastic anemia or a healthy control (not recorded which). The sequenced sample was sorted CD4+, CD8+, or CD8+CD57+ T cells (not recorded which) from PBMCs. V and J are TRBV9 and TRBJ1-5, with D tentatively TRBD1 (5 bases). DNA for the CDR3: TGTGCCAGCAGCGTAAGGGAGGGGCAGCCCCAGCATTTT. This translates into CASSVREGQPQHF.